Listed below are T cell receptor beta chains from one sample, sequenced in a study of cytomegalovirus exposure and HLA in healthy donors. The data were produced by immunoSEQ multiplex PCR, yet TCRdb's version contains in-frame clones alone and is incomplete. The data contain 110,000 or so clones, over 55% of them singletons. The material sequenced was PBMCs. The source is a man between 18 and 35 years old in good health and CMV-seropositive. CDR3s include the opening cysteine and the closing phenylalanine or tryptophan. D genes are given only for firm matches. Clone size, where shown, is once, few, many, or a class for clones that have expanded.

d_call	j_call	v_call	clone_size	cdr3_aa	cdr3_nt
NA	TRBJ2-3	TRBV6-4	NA	CASSPFGSSTDTQYF	TGTGCCAGCAGTCCCTTCGGGTCTAGCACAGATACGCAGTATTTT
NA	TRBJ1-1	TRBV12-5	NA	CASGLNPGRHTEAFF	TGTGCTAGTGGTTTGAACCCAGGGAGGCACACTGAAGCTTTCTTT
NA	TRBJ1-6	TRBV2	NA	CASSADYNSPLHF	TGTGCCAGCAGTGCAGACTATAATTCACCCCTCCACTTT
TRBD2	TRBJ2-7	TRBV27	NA	CASSPRGGINEQYF	TGTGCCAGCAGTCCTCGGGGGGGTATTAACGAGCAGTACTTC
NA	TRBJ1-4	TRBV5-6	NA	CASSFWGGPSRGEKLFF	TGTGCCAGCAGCTTTTGGGGGGGCCCTAGTCGGGGTGAAAAACTGTTTTTT
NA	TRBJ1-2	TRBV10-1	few	CASSVGDNYGYTF	TGCGCCAGCAGTGTTGGAGATAACTATGGCTACACCTTC
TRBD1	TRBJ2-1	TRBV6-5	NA	CASSHTRQGGNEQFF	TGTGCCAGCAGTCACACCCGACAGGGTGGCAATGAGCAGTTCTTC
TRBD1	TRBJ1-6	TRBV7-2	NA	CASSNQGGLWALHF	TGTGCCAGCAGCAATCAGGGGGGCCTGTGGGCCCTCCACTTT
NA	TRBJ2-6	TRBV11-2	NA	CASSPAQGTSGANVLTF	TGTGCCAGCAGCCCGGCTCAGGGGACCTCTGGGGCCAACGTCCTGACTTTC
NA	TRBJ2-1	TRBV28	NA	CASSTPTGYNEQFF	TGTGCCAGCAGTACCCCCACAGGGTACAATGAGCAGTTCTTC
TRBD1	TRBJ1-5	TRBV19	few	CASSDRDNQPQHF	TGTGCCAGTAGCGACAGGGACAATCAGCCCCAGCATTTT
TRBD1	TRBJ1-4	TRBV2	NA	CASVRRGPGEKLFF	TGTGCCAGCGTACGGAGGGGGCCAGGGGAAAAACTGTTTTTT
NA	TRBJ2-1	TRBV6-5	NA	CASSSPRGSNEQFF	TGTGCCAGCAGTTCCCCCCGGGGGTCCAATGAGCAGTTCTTC
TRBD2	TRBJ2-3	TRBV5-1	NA	CASSLARLAGGSDTQYF	TGCGCCAGCAGCTTGGCTCGACTAGCGGGGGGGTCAGATACGCAGTATTTT
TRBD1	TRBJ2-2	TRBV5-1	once	CASSPTGGTTRTGELFF	TGCGCCAGCAGCCCTACAGGGGGCACTACGAGGACCGGGGAGCTGTTTTTT
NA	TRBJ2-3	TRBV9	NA	CASSVQGQGWITDTQYF	TGTGCCAGCAGCGTCCAGGGTCAGGGGTGGATAACAGATACGCAGTATTTT
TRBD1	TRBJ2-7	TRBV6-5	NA	CASSPGTGPTYEQYF	TGTGCCAGCAGCCCCGGGACAGGCCCTACCTACGAGCAGTACTTC
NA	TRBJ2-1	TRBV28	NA	CASSSPERRYNEQFF	TGTGCCAGCAGTTCTCCCGAGCGGAGATACAATGAGCAGTTCTTC
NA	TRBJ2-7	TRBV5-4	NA	CASSLDGVGRDEQYF	TGTGCCAGCAGCTTAGACGGGGTCGGTAGAGACGAGCAGTACTTC
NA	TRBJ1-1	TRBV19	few	CASRLEGFTEAFF	TGTGCCAGTAGGTTGGAGGGGTTCACTGAAGCTTTCTTT
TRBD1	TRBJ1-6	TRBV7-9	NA	CASSLPGGRYNSPLHF	TGTGCCAGCAGCTTACCAGGGGGACGCTATAATTCACCCCTCCACTTT
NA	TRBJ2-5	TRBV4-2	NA	CASSQALQETQYF	TGTGCCAGCAGCCAAGCTCTGCAAGAGACCCAGTACTTC
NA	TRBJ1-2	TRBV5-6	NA	CASSFRGRHYGYTF	TGTGCCAGCAGCTTTCGGGGGAGACACTATGGCTACACCTTC
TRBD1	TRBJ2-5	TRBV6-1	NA	CASRGDRGQETQYF	TGTGCCAGCAGGGGGGACAGGGGACAAGAGACCCAGTACTTC
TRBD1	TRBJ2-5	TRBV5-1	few	CASSTGTGRETQYF	TGCGCCAGCAGCACGGGGACAGGAAGAGAGACCCAGTACTTC
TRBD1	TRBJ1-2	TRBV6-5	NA	CASKIQGAWGYGYTF	TGTGCCAGCAAGATTCAGGGGGCTTGGGGCTATGGCTACACCTTC
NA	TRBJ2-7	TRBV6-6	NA	CASSYGTTYEQYF	TGTGCCAGCAGTTACGGGACAACCTACGAGCAGTACTTC
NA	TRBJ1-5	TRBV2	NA	CASSERGDSNQPQHF	TGTGCCAGCAGTGAACGGGGGGATAGCAATCAGCCCCAGCATTTT
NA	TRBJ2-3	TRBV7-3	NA	CASSAVGGTQYF	TGTGCCAGCAGCGCCGTCGGAGGTACGCAGTATTTT
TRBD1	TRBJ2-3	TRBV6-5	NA	CASSYRWGQATDTQYF	TGTGCCAGCAGTTACAGATGGGGACAGGCGACAGATACGCAGTATTTT
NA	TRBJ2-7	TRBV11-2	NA	CASSPQRGYRVGQYF	TGTGCCAGCAGCCCTCAGAGGGGTTACAGGGTAGGGCAGTACTTC
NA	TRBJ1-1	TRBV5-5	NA	CASSLPVSMNTEAFF	TGTGCCAGCAGCTTGCCAGTCTCCATGAACACTGAAGCTTTCTTT
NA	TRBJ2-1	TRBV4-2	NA	CASSQGTTKPSSYNEQFF	TGTGCCAGCAGCCAAGGGACAACCAAACCCTCCTCCTACAATGAGCAGTTCTTC
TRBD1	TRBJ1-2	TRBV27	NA	CASSRADRGSEGYTF	TGTGCCAGCAGCCGAGCGGACAGGGGCTCGGAGGGCTACACCTTC
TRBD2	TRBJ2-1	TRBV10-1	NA	CASSQRGTLEQFF	TGCGCCAGCAGTCAGCGGGGGACCCTTGAGCAGTTCTTC
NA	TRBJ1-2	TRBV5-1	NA	CASSLAPGTGRGYTF	TGCGCCAGCAGCTTGGCCCCCGGGACTGGCCGTGGCTACACCTTC
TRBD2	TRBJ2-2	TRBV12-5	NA	CASGLVSPLLTSGGASTGELFF	TGTGCTAGTGGTTTGGTCTCACCTCTCCTGACTAGCGGGGGGGCTTCCACCGGGGAGCTGTTTTTT
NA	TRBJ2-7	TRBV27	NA	CASSVQGKANEQYF	TGTGCCAGCAGTGTCCAGGGTAAAGCGAACGAGCAGTACTTC
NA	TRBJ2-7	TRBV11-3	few	CASRRDSRISYEQYF	TGTGCCAGCAGGAGGGACTCCCGGATCTCCTACGAGCAGTACTTC
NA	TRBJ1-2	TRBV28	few	CASSLQQGRYGYTF	TGTGCCAGCAGTTTACAGCAGGGGCGCTATGGCTACACCTTC
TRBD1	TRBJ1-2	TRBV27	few	CASSLRQGLGYGYTF	TGTGCCAGCAGTCTGCGACAGGGGTTAGGGTATGGCTACACCTTC
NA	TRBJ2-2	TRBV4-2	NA	CASSQGNGQTGELFF	TGTGCCAGCAGCCAAGGGAATGGGCAAACGGGGGAGCTGTTTTTT
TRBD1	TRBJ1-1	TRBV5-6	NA	CASRSQGGVDTEAFF	TGTGCCAGCAGGTCACAGGGGGGCGTCGACACTGAAGCTTTCTTT
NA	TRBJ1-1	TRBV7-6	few	CASSLAAGRSEAFF	TGTGCCAGCAGCTTAGCGGCGGGGCGGTCTGAAGCTTTCTTT
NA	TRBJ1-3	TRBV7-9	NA	CASSSPGGNTIYF	TGTGCCAGCAGTTCTCCAGGGGGAAACACCATATATTTT
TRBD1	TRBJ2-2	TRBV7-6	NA	CASSLITGEIPAGELFF	TGTGCCAGCAGCTTGATCACAGGGGAGATCCCCGCCGGGGAGCTGTTTTTT
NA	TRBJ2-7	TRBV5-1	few	CASSSDSDRMAYEQYF	TGCGCCAGCAGCTCGGATTCCGACAGAATGGCCTACGAGCAGTACTTC
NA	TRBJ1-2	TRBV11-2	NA	CASSQASGRVNYGYTF	TGTGCCAGCAGCCAAGCCTCGGGCAGGGTCAACTATGGCTACACCTTC
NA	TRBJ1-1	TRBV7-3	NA	CASSFSGYTEAFF	TGTGCCAGCAGCTTTTCGGGGTACACTGAAGCTTTCTTT
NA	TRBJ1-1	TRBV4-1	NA	CASSPTRATAVAFF	TGCGCCAGCAGCCCCACTCGGGCGACAGCTGTCGCTTTCTTT
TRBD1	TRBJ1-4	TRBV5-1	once	CASSLTGGDNEKLFF	TGCGCCAGCAGCTTGACAGGGGGCGATAATGAAAAACTGTTTTTT
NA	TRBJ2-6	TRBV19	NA	CASSRDSSVANVLTF	TGTGCCAGTAGTCGTGACAGCTCTGTGGCCAACGTCCTGACTTTC
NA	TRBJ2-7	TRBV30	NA	CAWGARATLSYEQYF	TGTGCCTGGGGAGCGCGGGCTACTCTGTCCTACGAGCAGTACTTC
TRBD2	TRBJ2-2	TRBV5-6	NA	CASSLRLAGAPRNGELFF	TGTGCCAGCAGCTTGCGTCTAGCGGGGGCCCCCAGGAACGGGGAGCTGTTTTTT
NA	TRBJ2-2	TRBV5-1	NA	CASSLRGDRELFF	TGCGCCAGCAGCTTGAGGGGTGACCGGGAGCTGTTTTTT
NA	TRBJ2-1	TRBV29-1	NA	CSVRGGTGGPSNEQFF	TGCAGCGTCCGAGGAGGTACGGGGGGCCCGTCCAATGAGCAGTTCTTC
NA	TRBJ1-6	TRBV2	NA	CASSEIPSGGEGSPLHF	TGTGCCAGCAGTGAAATTCCGTCCGGAGGGGAGGGTTCACCCCTCCACTTT